The 27 T cell receptor beta chains presented below share a single source sample, sequenced in a study of CD8 T cells in Susac syndrome. With random hexamers, reverse transcription was performed on about 0.5 to 1 ug of RNA. TCRdb itself ran the immunoSEQ multiplex PCR reads through MiXCR, one entry per CDR3 protein. The sample carries hundreds of thousands of distinct CDR3 sequences, about 96% recorded once. The source material was CD4+ T cells from PBMCs. These receptors originate from a human donor with Susac syndrome.

The CDR3 loop is CASSSDGGNTIYF. CDR3 in DNA: TGCGCCAGCAGCTCGGACGGTGGAAACACCATATATTTT. This chain uses TRBV5-1 with TRBJ1-3; D gene unclear. CDR1 SGHRS and CDR2 YFSETQ come from the germline V gene. Trimming took off 3 bases at V and 3 bases at J, with 7 bases between the two ends. This CDR3 has 13 residues. The full variable domain, rest sourced from reference TRBV5-1 and TRBJ1-3, is KAGVTQTPRYLIKTRGQQVTLSCSPISGHRSVSWYQQTPGQGLQFLFEYFSETQRNKGNFPGRFSGRQFSNSRSEMNVSTLELGDSALYLCASSSDGGNTIYFGEGSWLTVV.

The V and J genes are TRBV6-5 and TRBJ2-7, with 8 bases matching TRBD1. Germline trimming cut 1 base from V and 0 bases from J; bases unmatched to any gene: 2. The germline gives CDR1 MNHEY, CDR2 SVGAGI. This CDR3 is 15 amino acids long. The CDR3 here is CASSYFDRGSYEQYF. In DNA form, the CDR3 reads TGTGCCAGCAGTTACTTTGACAGGGGCTCCTACGAGCAGTACTTC.

This chain uses TRBV5-1 with TRBJ2-2, with 7 bases fitting TRBD2. Per germline, CDR1 SGHRS and CDR2 YFSETQ. This CDR3 is 14 amino acids long. V was pared by 5 bases and J by 1 base, with 2 bases of the junction left unmatched. Here the CDR3 reads CASRRELNTGELFF. In nucleotides, the CDR3 is TGCGCCAGCAGGCGGGAGCTGAACACCGGGGAGCTGTTTTTT.

The chain is built from TRBV6-2 or TRBV6-3 and TRBJ2-1, with D possibly TRBD2 on 5 matching bases. Germline lookup yields CDR1 MNHEY and CDR2 SVGEGT. The ends were cut back, 8 bases at V and 10 bases at J, with 15 bases in the middle. The CDR3 totals 12 residues. The CDR3 loop is CASEGSVNEQFF. The CDR3 DNA is TGTGCCAGCGAGGGCAGTGTGAACGAGCAGTTCTTC.

The CDR3 DNA is TGCAGCACCAGGGGTATTGACACTGAAGCTTTCTTT. It translates to CSTRGIDTEAFF. The chain uses TRBV29-1 and TRBJ1-1; D is possibly TRBD1 (6 bases). The CDR3 has 12 residues. The V gene's germline CDR1 is SQVTM and CDR2 ANQGSEA. V lost 8 bases to trimming and J lost 3 bases, with 13 bases between them.

The V call is TRBV20-1, the J call TRBJ2-7; 7 positions agree with TRBD2. The V segment lost 1 base and the J segment 2 bases; nucleotides outside the gene matches: 14. This CDR3 comprises 17 residues. Germline assignment: CDR1 DFQATT and CDR2 SNEGSKA (reference sequence). The CDR3 region has the DNA TGCAGTGCTAGAGGATCTAGCCCCGGACTAGTACCCTACGAGCAGTACTTC. This translates into CSARGSSPGLVPYEQYF.

The V and J genes are TRBV3-1 and TRBJ1-1, with D perhaps matching TRBD1 (5 bases). CDR3 length: 14 residues. V lost 2 bases and J lost 5, with 12 bases in between. The germline V gene encodes CDR1 LGHDT and CDR2 YNNKEL (reference sequence). The CDR3 nucleotides read TGTGCCAGCAGCCAAACAGGTATGGTGACTGAAGCTTTCTTT. This translates into CASSQTGMVTEAFF.

This chain links TRBV28 with TRBJ1-1, with D possibly matching TRBD1 (6 bases). The CDR3 spans 16 residues. Germline CDR1 MDHEN, CDR2 SYDVKM. V lost 7 bases and J 1 base, leaving 19 bases between the germline ends. The CDR3 coding sequence is TGTGCCAGCACCCGACAGGTCAAGTTCACGAACACTGAAGCTTTCTTT. It codes for CASTRQVKFTNTEAFF.

J is TRBJ1-2 and V is TRBV10-3; tentatively, D is TRBD1 (5 bases). The CDR3 totals 12 residues. Deletions cut 8 bases from V and 7 bases from J, with 14 bases between. Germline assignment: CDR1 ENHRY and CDR2 SYGVKD. The DNA for the CDR3 is TGTGCCATCTCATTCGGGACCAGTGGCTACACCTTC. This encodes CAISFGTSGYTF.

The chain carries TRBV29-1 and TRBJ2-1; a possible D gene is TRBD2 (5 bases). The CDR3 has 15 amino acids. Per the germline V gene, CDR1 is SQVTM and CDR2 is ANQGSEA. The V end was cut by 6 bases, the J end by 3 bases, with 18 bases between. For the CDR3, the DNA is TGCAGCGTGGAGGAGAGCGAAGCCTACTACAATGAGCAGTTCTTC. This gives the protein CSVEESEAYYNEQFF.

J is TRBJ2-1 and V is TRBV19; 7 bases match TRBD2. The junction had 10 bases not matched to a gene; V was cut back by 8 bases and J by 9 bases. This CDR3 has 13 residues. Germline CDR1 and CDR2: LNHDA and SQIVND (reference sequence). In DNA form, the CDR3 reads TGTGCCAGTTCTGGATCCGGGAGGAGTGAGCAGTTCTTC. Amino acids: CASSGSGRSEQFF.

This chain uses TRBV25-1 with TRBJ2-4; 8 bases are shared with TRBD1. The J segment lost 0 bases and the V segment lost 7 bases, leaving 5 bases of the junction unmatched. CDR1 is MGHDK, CDR2 SYGVNS, per germline. This CDR3 contains 15 residues. Here the CDR3 reads CASTPGGLAKNIQYF. The CDR3, as DNA: TGTGCCAGCACCCCAGGGGGCCTAGCCAAAAACATTCAGTACTTC.

The chain recombines TRBV20-1 with TRBJ2-3; D is unresolved. Germline lookup yields CDR1 DFQATT and CDR2 SNEGSKA (reference sequence). With 3 bases removed from V and 1 base from J, the gap between germline ends came to 2 bases. This CDR3 is 11 amino acids long. CDR3 region: CSARGTDTQYF. The CDR3 bases are TGCAGTGCTAGGGGCACAGATACGCAGTATTTT.

This clonotype was seen just once. The chain is built from TRBV2 and TRBJ2-7; possibly TRBD2 for D (6 bases). Trimming cost V 3 bases and J 0 bases, with 9 bases left between them. This CDR3 has 14 amino acids. Germline lookup yields CDR1 SNHLY and CDR2 FYNNEI. CDR3: CASSEASASYEQYF. CDR3 DNA: TGTGCCAGCAGTGAGGCTAGCGCCTCCTACGAGCAGTACTTC. The full variable domain, with the rest looked up from reference TRBV2 and TRBJ2-7, is EPEVTQTPSHQVTQMGQEVILRCVPISNHLYFYWYRQILGQKVEFLVSFYNNEISEKSEIFDDQFSVERPDGSNFTLKIRSTKLEDSAMYFCASSEASASYEQYFGPGTRLTVT.

The chain joins TRBV18 to TRBJ2-2; 10 positions agree with TRBD1. V shed 2 bases, J shed 4 bases, and the junction held 7 bases outside the gene matches. The CDR3 runs 17 residues. CDR1 KGHSH and CDR2 LQKENI come from the germline V gene. The CDR3 region is CASSPATGGLITGELFF. CDR3 coding DNA: TGTGCCAGCTCACCAGCGACAGGGGGCCTGATCACCGGGGAGCTGTTTTTT.

This chain uses TRBV5-1 with TRBJ2-7; 10 bases are a match to TRBD1. V was pared by 4 bases and J by 7 bases, with 8 bases of the junction left unmatched. Germline CDR1 SGHRS, CDR2 YFSETQ. The CDR3 covers 14 residues. The CDR3 protein is CASSQPGQGMEQYF. The CDR3 region has the DNA TGCGCCAGCAGCCAACCGGGACAGGGGATGGAGCAGTACTTC.

The chain recombines TRBV12-3 or TRBV12-4 with TRBJ1-1; perhaps TRBD1 as D (5 bases). CDR3 length: 13 residues. V was pared by 11 bases and J by 1 base, with 14 bases between. CDR3 DNA sequence: TGTGCCGTCCCCAGGGTGAAGAACACTGAAGCTTTCTTT. Translated, it gives CAVPRVKNTEAFF.

The chain carries TRBV18 and TRBJ2-1; unclear D gene. The CDR3 totals 11 residues. From germline, CDR1 is KGHSH and CDR2 LQKENI. Trimming pared 8 bases from V and 8 bases from J, leaving 10 bases between. CDR3 in amino acids: CASSPVDEQFF. The CDR3 DNA follows: TGTGCCAGCAGCCCGGTGGATGAGCAGTTCTTC.

J is TRBJ2-7 and V is TRBV23-1; the D is unclear. TRBV23-1 is given ORF status, its function remaining uncertain. This CDR3 contains 13 residues. V shed 2 bases and J shed 5 bases, with 10 bases lying between them. CDR3 in DNA: TGCGCCAGCAGTCAAATCAGTAGCAACGAGCAGTACTTC. This codes for CASSQISSNEQYF.

The CDR3 region has the DNA TGTGCCAGCTCACCATCTGGACCCGGGACGAACAAGTACTTC. Its translation is CASSPSGPGTNKYF. This chain uses TRBV18 with TRBJ2-4; the D gene could be TRBD1 or TRBD2 (5 bases each). Trimming took 2 bases from V and 14 from J, leaving 19 bases between them. This CDR3 has 14 amino acids. Germline V gene data show CDR1 as KGHSH and CDR2 as LQKENI.

Only one count was recorded for this clonotype. J is TRBJ1-2 and V is TRBV5-6; no definite D call. The CDR3 consists of 17 residues. Trimming took 2 bases from V and 0 from J, leaving 17 bases between them. Per germline, CDR1 SGHDT and CDR2 YYEEEE. The chain's CDR3 is CASSFPGILIPNYGYTF. In nucleotides, the CDR3 is TGTGCCAGCAGCTTCCCGGGGATATTAATCCCTAACTATGGCTACACCTTC.

The V call is TRBV9, the J call TRBJ2-3; D gene unclear. This CDR3 comprises 14 residues. The V end was cut by 2 bases, the J end by 6 bases, with 13 bases between. CDR1 SGDLS and CDR2 YYNGEE come from the germline V gene. The CDR3 nucleotides read TGTGCCAGCAGCGTTTACGCCTTTGTGGATACGCAGTATTTT. Residues: CASSVYAFVDTQYF.

This sequence joins TRBV27 and TRBJ2-7, with TRBD2 as a possible D gene (5 bases). Germline V gene sequence: CDR1 MNHEY, CDR2 SMNVEV (reference sequence). CDR3 length: 13 amino acids. V lost 1 base and J 6 bases, leaving 10 bases between the germline ends. The CDR3 protein is CASSLYDGGEQYF. The CDR3 DNA reads as TGTGCCAGCAGTTTATATGATGGAGGCGAGCAGTACTTC.

The chain joins TRBV4-2 to TRBJ2-3; D perhaps matches TRBD2 (5 bases). The germline V gene has CDR1 LGHNA and CDR2 YNFKEQ. The CDR3 has 15 amino acids. With 2 bases removed from V and 5 bases from J, the gap between germline ends came to 14 bases. The CDR3 region is CASSQRETPGDTQYF. In nucleotides, the CDR3 is TGTGCCAGCAGCCAAAGGGAGACACCGGGAGATACGCAGTATTTT.

The chain is built from TRBV18 and TRBJ2-7; D not resolved. The germline V gene encodes CDR1 KGHSH and CDR2 LQKENI. V was pared by 3 bases and J by 3 bases, with 9 bases between. The CDR3 length is 13 residues. CDR3 in DNA: TGTGCCAGCTCACCCCAGAGCAGCTACGAGCAGTACTTC. Translating gives CASSPQSSYEQYF.

The chain carries TRBV29-1 and TRBJ2-1; no firm D call. Trimming took 4 bases from V and 10 from J, leaving 11 bases between them. Germline CDR1 and CDR2: SQVTM and ANQGSEA. This CDR3 contains 11 residues. CDR3 coding DNA: TGCAGCGTTGTCTTGGTGAACGAGCAGTTCTTC. Its translation is CSVVLVNEQFF.

This chain uses TRBV4-1 with TRBJ2-2, with a weak D call TRBD2 (5 bases). The germline CDR1 and CDR2 sequences are MGHRA and YSYEKL. The CDR3 consists of 15 residues. V was trimmed by 1 base and J by 4 bases, leaving 10 bases between them. For the CDR3, the DNA is TGCGCCAGCAGCCAAGTCTTAGGAGGCACCGGGGAGCTGTTTTTT. As protein: CASSQVLGGTGELFF.